This TCR beta chain was documented in a study of CD8 T cells in ankylosing spondylitis. Quantitative barcoded 5'-RACE was used to prepare TCR beta libraries. TCRdb independently ran MiXCR on the 5' RACE reads; one entry per CDR3 protein. Of 350,000 to 450,000 distinct CDR3 sequences in the sample, 20% to 25% were seen once. The sequence derives from a male donor with ankylosing spondylitis or in good health (not recorded which). The sample was blood, either unsorted or a sorted T cell fraction (not recorded which).

The CDR3 region is CASSMGLNNEQFF. The CDR3 bases are TGTGCCAGTAGTATGGGGCTGAACAATGAGCAGTTCTTC. J is TRBJ2-1 and V is TRBV19; TRBD1 might be the D (5 bases). The CDR3 totals 13 residues. Trimming removed 3 bases at V and 5 bases at J, with 8 bases between. The V gene's germline CDR1 is LNHDA and CDR2 SQIVND (reference sequence).